A few counts support the clone carrying this T cell receptor beta chain. In TCRdb, the 5' RACE reads were re-called with MiXCR into one record per CDR3 protein. The sample consists of about 430,000 distinct CDR3 sequences, roughly 26% of them appearing once. This specimen comes from a study of T-cell memory formation after mild COVID-19. The germline V gene encodes CDR1 MNHNY and CDR2 SVGAGI (reference sequence). The CDR3 totals 11 residues. The sequence derives from an adult woman who had mild COVID-19 (a few samples of this study predate the infection). Cell type and time point are not known. V usage is TRBV6-6 and J usage is TRBJ1-2, with D uncertain. The sequenced sample consisted of PBMCs or a T cell subset sorted from them (not recorded which). CDR3 DNA: TGTCCCGATGACCGCAACTATGGCTACACCTTC. Protein: CPDDRNYGYTF.